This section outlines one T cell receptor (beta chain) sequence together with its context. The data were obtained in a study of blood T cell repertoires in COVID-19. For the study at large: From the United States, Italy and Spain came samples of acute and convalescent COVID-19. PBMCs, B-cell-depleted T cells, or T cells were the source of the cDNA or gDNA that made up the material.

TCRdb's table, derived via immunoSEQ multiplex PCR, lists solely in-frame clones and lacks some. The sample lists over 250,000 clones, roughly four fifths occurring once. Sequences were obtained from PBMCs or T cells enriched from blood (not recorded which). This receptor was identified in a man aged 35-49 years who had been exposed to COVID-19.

CDR3 protein: CASSPGTGGTYGYTF. The CDR3 coding sequence is TGTGCCAGCTCACCGGGGACAGGGGGGACCTATGGCTACACCTTC. The rearrangement uses TRBV18 and TRBJ1-2, with 11 bases identical to TRBD1. The CDR3 totals 15 residues. CDR1 KGHSH and CDR2 LQKENI come from the germline V gene. V shed 3 bases, J shed 4 bases, and the junction held 4 bases outside the gene matches.